Shown below are 24 T cell receptor beta chains from a single sample sequenced in a study of blood T cell repertoires in COVID-19. Libraries were prepared by immunoSEQ multiplex PCR; TCRdb keeps only in-frame clonotypes and omits some of them. Of more than 250,000 clones in the sample, 88% were seen once. The material sequenced was peripheral blood. The receptors shown here come from a woman aged 30 to 39 with COVID-19, enrolled during active disease.

The genes are TRBV24-1 and TRBJ2-2, with 9 positions matching TRBD2. The V gene's germline CDR1 is KGHDR and CDR2 SFDVKD. This CDR3 is built from 13 residues. V gave up 12 bases and J gave up 7 bases; unmatched junction bases: 8. The CDR3 coding sequence is TGTGCCTTCGGAGCGGGGGGCGGCGGGGAGCTGTTTTTT. Protein sequence: CAFGAGGGGELFF.

This clone was picked up a small number of times. The chain has TRBV27 and TRBJ2-1; D not resolved. Looked up from germline, CDR1 is MNHEY and CDR2 is SMNVEV (reference sequence). V was trimmed by 2 bases and J by 1 base, leaving 6 bases between them. The CDR3 extends over 14 amino acids. CDR3 nucleotide sequence: TGTGCCAGCAGTTTAGTCGGGTCCTACAATGAGCAGTTCTTC. Protein product: CASSLVGSYNEQFF.

This clone was counted once. V and J are TRBV11-3 and TRBJ2-1, with D tentatively TRBD2 (7 bases). Per the germline V gene, CDR1 is SGHNT and CDR2 is YENEEA. V was pared by 9 bases and J by 8 bases, with 14 bases between. The CDR3 contains 12 residues. The CDR3 region has the DNA TGTGCCAGAGTGGGGGGGGCAGATGAGCAGTTCTTC. Its protein is CARVGGADEQFF.

This chain joins TRBV5-1 and TRBJ2-2, with 8 bases identical to TRBD2. From germline, CDR1 is SGHRS and CDR2 YFSETQ. Losses at the gene ends were 2 bases for V and 4 bases for J; bases not matched to a gene: 1. The CDR3 length is 14 residues. The CDR3 DNA follows: TGCGCCAGCAGCTTTGGGACTAGCACCGGGGAGCTGTTTTTT. As protein: CASSFGTSTGELFF.

The rearrangement joins TRBV6-1 to TRBJ1-6; the D is unclear. The V end was cut by 2 bases, the J end by 9 bases, with 11 bases between. The CDR3 has 14 residues. Germline V lookup: CDR1 MNHNS, CDR2 SASEGT. CDR3 nucleotides: TGTGCCAGCAGTGAAATGGTAGCCCCTTCACCCCTCCACTTT. Its translation: CASSEMVAPSPLHF.

The genes are TRBV14 and TRBJ2-3; TRBD2 aligns across 9 bases. The CDR3 is 17 amino acids. CDR1 and CDR2 from the germline V gene are SGHDN and FVKESK. Losses at the gene ends were 2 bases for V and 2 bases for J; bases not matched to a gene: 8. The CDR3 sequence is CASSQRIQRGDTDTQYF. The CDR3, as DNA: TGTGCCAGCAGCCAACGCATCCAGCGGGGGGACACAGATACGCAGTATTTT.

Remarks on this clone: At the DNA level, this CDR3 is encoded by other sequences in the same sample as well. The chain carries TRBV28 and TRBJ1-5, with D maybe TRBD1 (5 bases). Trimming stripped 2 bases from V and 1 base from J, with 6 bases between. Germline-derived CDR1 and CDR2 are MDHEN and SYDVKM. CDR3 length: 14 amino acids. The CDR3 is CASSLTGSNQPQHF. The CDR3 nucleotides read TGTGCCAGCAGTTTAACAGGAAGCAATCAGCCCCAGCATTTT.

The chain employs TRBV3-1 (or the pseudogene TRBV3-2) and TRBJ2-3; D unclear. V was shortened by 2 bases and J by 0 bases, with 3 bases between the two germline ends. Germline V gene sequence: CDR1 LGHDT, CDR2 YNNKEL (reference sequence). This CDR3 is built from 13 residues. The CDR3 region is CASSQRSTDTQYF. DNA of the CDR3: TGTGCCAGCAGCCAACGGAGCACAGATACGCAGTATTTT.

The CDR3 DNA reads as TGTGCCAGCAAACAGGGGGTCGATCAGCCCCAGCATTTT. It yields the protein CASKQGVDQPQHF. The genes are TRBV12-3 or TRBV12-4 and TRBJ1-5, with TRBD1 matching over 8 bases. With 7 bases clipped from V and 5 bases from J, the junction kept 4 bases outside the gene matches. The CDR3 consists of 13 residues.

To note about this clone: Different DNA sequences within this sample yield the same CDR3. The chain uses TRBV7-9 and TRBJ2-1; possible D gene TRBD2, 7 bases. Germline CDR1 SEHNR, CDR2 FQNEAQ (reference sequence). This CDR3 region has 15 residues. V lost 5 bases and J lost 2, with 13 bases in between. The CDR3 region has the DNA TGTGCCAGCAGCCCCGCCGGGGGGCCCTACAATGAGCAGTTCTTC. This sequence encodes CASSPAGGPYNEQFF.

The CDR3 nucleotides read TGTGCCAGCAGCCCGCGGACAGGGATCAAAAACATTCAGTACTTC. Its translation is CASSPRTGIKNIQYF. The chain recombines TRBV4-2 with TRBJ2-4, with 8 bases matching TRBD1. Germline-derived CDR1 and CDR2 are LGHNA and YNFKEQ. The CDR3 has 15 amino acids. Trimming at V came to 4 bases and at J to 3 bases, leaving 5 bases not matched to a gene.

The chain is built from TRBV5-1 and TRBJ2-3; 10 bases line up with TRBD1. This CDR3 has 13 amino acids. Germline V gene lookup returns CDR1 SGHRS and CDR2 YFSETQ. V shed 4 bases and J 6 bases; nucleotides not matched to a gene: 2. The DNA of the CDR3 is TGCGCCAGCAGCCAGGGACAGGGGGATACGCAGTATTTT. Translated, it gives CASSQGQGDTQYF.

This chain joins TRBV24-1 and TRBJ1-2; tentatively, D is TRBD1 (5 bases). Germline V lookup: CDR1 KGHDR, CDR2 SFDVKD. This CDR3 comprises 12 residues. CDR3 DNA sequence: TGTGCTGCCGGGGGAGCTAACTATGGCTACACCTTC. This sequence encodes CAAGGANYGYTF.

The V and J genes are TRBV19 and TRBJ2-1; the D gene is possibly TRBD1 (5 bases). Between the trimmed V and J ends, which lost 2 bases and 2 bases, there was a span of 10 bases. The CDR3 totals 15 residues. Germline assignment: CDR1 LNHDA and CDR2 SQIVND (reference sequence). The chain's CDR3 is CASSIFRATYNEQFF. For the CDR3, the DNA is TGTGCCAGTAGTATATTCAGGGCTACCTACAATGAGCAGTTCTTC.

The chain is built from TRBV10-3 and TRBJ1-1, with D hard to call. The germline CDR1 and CDR2 sequences are ENHRY and SYGVKD. Trimming took off 4 bases at V and 1 base at J, with 10 bases between the two ends. This CDR3 comprises 14 residues. CDR3 protein: CAISGNYRNTEAFF. DNA of the CDR3: TGTGCCATCAGTGGCAATTATAGGAACACTGAAGCTTTCTTT.

The J gene is TRBJ2-7, the V gene TRBV13; D remains unclear. The CDR3 consists of 13 residues. CDR1 is PRHDT and CDR2 is FYEKMQ in the germline V gene (reference sequence). Trimming pared 5 bases from V and 0 bases from J, leaving 8 bases between. CDR3 DNA: TGTGCCAGCAGCCCCTCCGGCTCCTACGAGCAGTACTTC. Its protein is CASSPSGSYEQYF.

The rearrangement joins TRBV5-1 to TRBJ2-5, with TRBD2 matching over 9 bases. The germline gives CDR1 SGHRS, CDR2 YFSETQ. CDR3 length: 17 amino acids. Unmatched junction bases numbered 11, after V lost 1 base and J lost 4 bases. The DNA of the CDR3 is TGCGCCAGCAGCTTGTTCGGCGGGGGGGCCATGGGAGAGACCCAGTACTTC. Its translation is CASSLFGGGAMGETQYF.

The chain couples TRBV11-2 to TRBJ2-1; D is possibly TRBD2 (5 bases). CDR1 is SGHAT, CDR2 FQNNGV, per germline. CDR3 size: 16 residues. V was clipped by 3 bases and J by 10 bases, with 22 bases between them. The CDR3 DNA follows: TGTGCCAGCAGCTTGAGAAGTAGCTCCCTGCAGCGGGAGCAGTTCTTC. This codes for CASSLRSSSLQREQFF.

The J gene is TRBJ1-1, the V gene TRBV7-2, with D unresolved. The CDR3 length is 11 residues. V was trimmed by 5 bases and J by 9 bases, leaving 10 bases between them. Germline V CDR1 and CDR2: SGHTA, FQGNSA. The CDR3 nucleotides read TGTGCCAGCAGCGTCGGGAGAAAAGCTTTCTTT. Protein sequence: CASSVGRKAFF.

CDR3 sequence reads: CASSASGGDNTGELFF. The CDR3 bases are TGTGCCAGCAGTGCTAGCGGGGGAGATAACACCGGGGAGCTGTTTTTT. The J gene is TRBJ2-2, the V gene TRBV6-4; the match to TRBD2 covers 10 bases. The V segment lost 4 bases and the J segment 2 bases; nucleotides outside the gene matches: 4. The germline gives CDR1 MRHNA, CDR2 SNTAGT. The CDR3 totals 16 residues.

This chain joins TRBV5-6 and TRBJ1-6, with a possible D match to TRBD1 (5 bases). V gave up 3 bases and J gave up 7 bases, with 11 bases separating them. The V gene's germline CDR1 is SGHDT and CDR2 YYEEEE. The CDR3 runs 14 residues. The CDR3 region is CASSSGFRNSPLHF. In DNA, the CDR3 is TGTGCCAGCAGCTCAGGGTTTCGGAATTCACCCCTCCACTTT.

The chain has TRBV9 and TRBJ1-4, with D possibly being TRBD1 (6 bases). V was cut by 3 bases and J by 6 bases, with 15 bases left in between. The CDR3 is 15 residues long. The V gene's germline CDR1 is SGDLS and CDR2 YYNGEE. CDR3 DNA: TGTGCCAGCAGCGAAACAGGGAGAGGGGATGAAAAACTGTTTTTT. This encodes CASSETGRGDEKLFF.

V and J are TRBV30 and TRBJ2-3, with 12 bases lining up with TRBD2. The germline V gene encodes CDR1 GTSNPN and CDR2 SVGIG (reference sequence). V shed 4 bases, J shed 10 bases, and the junction held 6 bases outside the gene matches. The CDR3 length is 13 residues. CDR3 in DNA: TGTGCCTGGACTAGCGGGGGGGTAGCTCCGCAGTATTTT. Its translation is CAWTSGGVAPQYF.

The chain links TRBV5-1 to TRBJ2-1; 8 nucleotides line up with TRBD2. CDR3 length: 15 residues. CDR1 and CDR2 from the germline V gene are SGHRS and YFSETQ. The J segment lost 2 bases and the V segment lost 2 bases, leaving 3 bases of the junction unmatched. The CDR3 loop reads CASSLAGETYNEQFF. Here the CDR3 DNA reads TGCGCCAGCAGCTTAGCGGGGGAGACCTACAATGAGCAGTTCTTC.